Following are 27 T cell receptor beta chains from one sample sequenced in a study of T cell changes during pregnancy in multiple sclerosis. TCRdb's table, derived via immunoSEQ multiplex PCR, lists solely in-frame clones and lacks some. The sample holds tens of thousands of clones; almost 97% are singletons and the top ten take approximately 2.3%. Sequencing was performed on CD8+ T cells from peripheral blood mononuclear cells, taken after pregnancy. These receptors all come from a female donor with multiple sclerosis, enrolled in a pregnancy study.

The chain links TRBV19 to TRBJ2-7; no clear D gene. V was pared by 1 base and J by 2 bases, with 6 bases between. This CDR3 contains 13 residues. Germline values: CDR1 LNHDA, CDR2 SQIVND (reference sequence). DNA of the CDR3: TGTGCCAGTAGTATAGGCCCAGCCTACGAGCAGTACTTC. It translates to CASSIGPAYEQYF.

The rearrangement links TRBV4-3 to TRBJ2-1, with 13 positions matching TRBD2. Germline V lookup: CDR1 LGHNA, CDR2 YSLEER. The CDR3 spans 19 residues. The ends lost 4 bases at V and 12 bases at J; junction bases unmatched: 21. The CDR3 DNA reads TGCGCCAGCAGCCCAAAGACCGAGGGCGCCGGACTAGCGGGAGTAGGGCAGTTCTTC. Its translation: CASSPKTEGAGLAGVGQFF.

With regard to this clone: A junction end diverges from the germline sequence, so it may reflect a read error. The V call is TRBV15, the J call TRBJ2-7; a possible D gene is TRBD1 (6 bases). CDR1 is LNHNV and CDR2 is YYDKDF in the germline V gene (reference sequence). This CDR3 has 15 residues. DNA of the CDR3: TGTGCCACCCGCAGGGGCAGGGTAGACTCCTACGAGCAGTACTTC. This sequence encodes CATRRGRVDSYEQYF.

The CDR3 region is CASSQVISGTKTDTQYF. CDR3 nucleotide sequence: TGTGCCAGCAGCCAAGTTATAAGCGGGACGAAGACAGATACGCAGTATTTT. This chain connects TRBV14 to TRBJ2-3, with 7 nucleotides matching TRBD2. Germline-derived CDR1 and CDR2 are SGHDN and FVKESK. CDR3 length: 17 residues. The J segment lost 3 bases and the V segment lost 1 base, leaving 10 bases of the junction unmatched.

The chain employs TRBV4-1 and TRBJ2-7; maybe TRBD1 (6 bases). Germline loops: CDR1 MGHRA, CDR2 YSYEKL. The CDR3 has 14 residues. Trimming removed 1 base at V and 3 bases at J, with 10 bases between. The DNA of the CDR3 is TGCGCCAGCAGCCAAGTCAGGGGCGACTACGAGCAGTACTTC. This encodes CASSQVRGDYEQYF.

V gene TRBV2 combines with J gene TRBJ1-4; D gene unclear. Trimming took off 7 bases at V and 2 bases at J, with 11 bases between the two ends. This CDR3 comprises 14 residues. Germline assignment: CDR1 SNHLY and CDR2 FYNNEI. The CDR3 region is CASNDGNTNEKLFF. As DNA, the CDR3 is TGTGCCAGCAATGACGGTAACACTAATGAAAAACTGTTTTTT.

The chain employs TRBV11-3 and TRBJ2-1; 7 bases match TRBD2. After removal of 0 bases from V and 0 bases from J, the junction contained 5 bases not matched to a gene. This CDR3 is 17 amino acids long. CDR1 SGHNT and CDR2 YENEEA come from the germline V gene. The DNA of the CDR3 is TGTGCCAGCAGCTTAGATCTGGGCGGGAGCTCCTACAATGAGCAGTTCTTC. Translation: CASSLDLGGSSYNEQFF.

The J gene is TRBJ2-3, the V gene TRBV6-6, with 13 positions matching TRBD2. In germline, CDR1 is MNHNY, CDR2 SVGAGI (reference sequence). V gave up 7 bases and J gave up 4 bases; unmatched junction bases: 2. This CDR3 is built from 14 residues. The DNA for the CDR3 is TGTGCCAGCACCGGACTAGCGGGGGCAGATACGCAGTATTTT. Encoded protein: CASTGLAGADTQYF.

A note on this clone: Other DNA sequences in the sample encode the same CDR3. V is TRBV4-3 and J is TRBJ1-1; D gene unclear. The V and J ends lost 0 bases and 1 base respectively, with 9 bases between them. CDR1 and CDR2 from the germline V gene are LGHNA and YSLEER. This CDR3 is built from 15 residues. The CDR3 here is CASSQDRGENTEAFF. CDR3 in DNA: TGCGCCAGCAGCCAAGATCGCGGAGAGAACACTGAAGCTTTCTTT.

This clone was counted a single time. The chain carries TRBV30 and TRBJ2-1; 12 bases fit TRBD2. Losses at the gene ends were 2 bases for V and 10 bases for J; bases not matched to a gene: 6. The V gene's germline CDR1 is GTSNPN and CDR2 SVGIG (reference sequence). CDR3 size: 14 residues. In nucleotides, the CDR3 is TGTGCCTGGAGTAGACTAGCGGGAGTGGTAGAGCAGTTCTTC. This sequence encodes CAWSRLAGVVEQFF.

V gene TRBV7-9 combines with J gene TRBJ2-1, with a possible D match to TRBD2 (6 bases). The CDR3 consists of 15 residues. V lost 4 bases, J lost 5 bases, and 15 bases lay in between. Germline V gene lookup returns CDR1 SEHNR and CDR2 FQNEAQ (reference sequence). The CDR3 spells CASSYVDRGNNEQFF. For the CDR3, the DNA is TGTGCCAGCAGCTATGTTGACCGGGGGAACAATGAGCAGTTCTTC.

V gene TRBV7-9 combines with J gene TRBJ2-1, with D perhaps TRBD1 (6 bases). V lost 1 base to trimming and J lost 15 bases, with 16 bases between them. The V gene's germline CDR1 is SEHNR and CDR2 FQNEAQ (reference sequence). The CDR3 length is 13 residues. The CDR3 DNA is TGTGCCAGCAGCTTAGGGGCTACAGGGAATTTGTTCTTC. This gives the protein CASSLGATGNLFF.

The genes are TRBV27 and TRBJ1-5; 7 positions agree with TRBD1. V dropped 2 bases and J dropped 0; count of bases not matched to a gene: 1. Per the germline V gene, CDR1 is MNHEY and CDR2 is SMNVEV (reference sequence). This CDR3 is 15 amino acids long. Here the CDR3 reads CASSLGTDSNQPQHF. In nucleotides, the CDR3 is TGTGCCAGCAGTTTAGGGACAGATAGCAATCAGCCCCAGCATTTT.

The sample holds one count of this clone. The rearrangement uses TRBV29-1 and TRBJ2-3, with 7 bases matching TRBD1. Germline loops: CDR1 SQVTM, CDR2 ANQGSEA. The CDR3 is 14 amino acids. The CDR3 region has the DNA TGCAGTGAAAACGGGGCAGGGGGATCAGATACGCAGTATTTT. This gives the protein CSENGAGGSDTQYF.

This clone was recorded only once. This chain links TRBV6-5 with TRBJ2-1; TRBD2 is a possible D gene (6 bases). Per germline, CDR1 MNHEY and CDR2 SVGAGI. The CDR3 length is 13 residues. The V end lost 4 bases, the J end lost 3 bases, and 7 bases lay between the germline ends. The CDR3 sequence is CASSFSGYNEQFF. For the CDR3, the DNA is TGTGCCAGCAGTTTTAGCGGCTACAATGAGCAGTTCTTC.

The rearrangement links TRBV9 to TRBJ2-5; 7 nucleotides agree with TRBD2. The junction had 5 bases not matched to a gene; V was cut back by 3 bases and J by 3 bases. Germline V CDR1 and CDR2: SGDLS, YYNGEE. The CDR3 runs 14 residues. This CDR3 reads CASSDSGGEETQYF. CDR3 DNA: TGTGCCAGCAGCGACTCGGGGGGAGAAGAGACCCAGTACTTC. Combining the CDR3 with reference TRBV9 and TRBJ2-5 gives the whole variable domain DSGVTQTPKHLITATGQRVTLRCSPRSGDLSVYWYQQSLDQGLQFLIQYYNGEERAKGNILERFSAQQFPDLHSELNLSSLELGDSALYFCASSDSGGEETQYFGPGTRLLVL.

The CDR3 sequence is CASSWGTSGHTDTQYF. The CDR3 DNA reads as TGCGCCAGCAGCTGGGGGACTAGCGGGCACACAGATACGCAGTATTTT. The chain uses TRBV5-1 and TRBJ2-3; 12 bases agree with TRBD2. Germline V gives CDR1 SGHRS, CDR2 YFSETQ. This CDR3 is 16 amino acids long. Unmatched junction bases numbered 4, after V lost 3 bases and J lost 2 bases. Full variable domain (missing parts from reference TRBV5-1 and TRBJ2-3): KAGVTQTPRYLIKTRGQQVTLSCSPISGHRSVSWYQQTPGQGLQFLFEYFSETQRNKGNFPGRFSGRQFSNSRSEMNVSTLELGDSALYLCASSWGTSGHTDTQYFGPGTRLTVL.

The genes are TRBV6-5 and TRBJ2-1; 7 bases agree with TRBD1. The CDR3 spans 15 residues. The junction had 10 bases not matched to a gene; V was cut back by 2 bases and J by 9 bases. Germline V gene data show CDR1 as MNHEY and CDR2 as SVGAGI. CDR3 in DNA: TGTGCCAGCAGTTACGGTACAGGGGTAGACAGTGAGCAGTTCTTC. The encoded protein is CASSYGTGVDSEQFF.

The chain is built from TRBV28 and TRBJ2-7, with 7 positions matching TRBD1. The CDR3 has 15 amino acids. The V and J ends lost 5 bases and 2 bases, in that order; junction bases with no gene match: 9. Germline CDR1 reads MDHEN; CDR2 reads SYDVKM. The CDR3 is CASSTRRQGPYEQYF. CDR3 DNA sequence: TGTGCCAGCAGTACCCGCCGACAGGGACCCTACGAGCAGTACTTC.

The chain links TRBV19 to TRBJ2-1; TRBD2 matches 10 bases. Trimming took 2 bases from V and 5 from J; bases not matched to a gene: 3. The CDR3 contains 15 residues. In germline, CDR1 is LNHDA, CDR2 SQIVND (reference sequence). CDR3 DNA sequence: TGTGCCAGTAGTATAACTAGCGGGAACAACAATGAGCAGTTCTTC. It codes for CASSITSGNNNEQFF. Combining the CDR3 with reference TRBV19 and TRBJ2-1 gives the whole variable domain DGGITQSPKYLFRKEGQNVTLSCEQNLNHDAMYWYRQDPGQGLRLIYYSQIVNDFQKGDIAEGYSVSREKKESFPLTVTSAQKNPTAFYLCASSITSGNNNEQFFGPGTRLTVL.

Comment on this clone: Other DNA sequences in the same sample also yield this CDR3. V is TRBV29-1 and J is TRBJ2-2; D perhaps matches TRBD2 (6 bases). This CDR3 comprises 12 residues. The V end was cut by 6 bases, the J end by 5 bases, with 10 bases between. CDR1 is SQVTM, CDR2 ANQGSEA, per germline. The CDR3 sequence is CSVVGGTGELFF. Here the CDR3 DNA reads TGCAGCGTAGTCGGGGGAACCGGGGAGCTGTTTTTT.

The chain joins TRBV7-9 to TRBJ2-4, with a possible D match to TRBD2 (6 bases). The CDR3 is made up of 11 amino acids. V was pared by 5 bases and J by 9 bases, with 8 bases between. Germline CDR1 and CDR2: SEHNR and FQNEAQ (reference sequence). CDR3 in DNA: TGTGCCAGCAGCCCGGGACTCATTCAGTACTTC. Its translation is CASSPGLIQYF. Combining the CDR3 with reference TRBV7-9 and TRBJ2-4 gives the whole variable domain DTGVSQNPRHKITKRGQNVTFRCDPISEHNRLYWYRQTLGQGPEFLTYFQNEAQLEKSRLLSDRFSAERPKGSFSTLEIQRTEQGDSAMYLCASSPGLIQYFGAGTRLSVL.

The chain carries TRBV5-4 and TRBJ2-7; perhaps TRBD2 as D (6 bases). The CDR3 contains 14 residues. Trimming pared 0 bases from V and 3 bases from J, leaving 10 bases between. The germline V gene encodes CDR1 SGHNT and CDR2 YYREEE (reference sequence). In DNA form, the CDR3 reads TGTGCCAGCAGCTTGGGACTAGGAGACTACGAGCAGTACTTC. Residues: CASSLGLGDYEQYF.

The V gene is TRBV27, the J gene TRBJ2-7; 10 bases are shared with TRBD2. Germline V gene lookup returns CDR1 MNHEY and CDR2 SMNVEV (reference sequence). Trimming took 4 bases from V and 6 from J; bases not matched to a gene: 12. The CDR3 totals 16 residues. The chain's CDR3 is CASSSTPSGRGSEQYF. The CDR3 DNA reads TGTGCCAGCAGTTCCACCCCTAGCGGGAGAGGCTCCGAGCAGTACTTC.

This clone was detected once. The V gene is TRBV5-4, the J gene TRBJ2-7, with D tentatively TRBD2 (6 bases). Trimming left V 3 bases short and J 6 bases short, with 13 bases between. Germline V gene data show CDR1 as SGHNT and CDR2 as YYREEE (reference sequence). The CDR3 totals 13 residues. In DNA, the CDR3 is TGTGCCAGCAGCTCCGGGACTGAGCCCGAGCAGTACTTC. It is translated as CASSSGTEPEQYF.

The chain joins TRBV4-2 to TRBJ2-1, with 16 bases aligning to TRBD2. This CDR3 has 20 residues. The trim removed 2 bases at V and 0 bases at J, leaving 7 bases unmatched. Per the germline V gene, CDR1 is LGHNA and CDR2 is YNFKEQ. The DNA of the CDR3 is TGTGCCAGCAGCCAACTCCCGGGACTAGCGGGAGGGAGCTCCTACAATGAGCAGTTCTTC. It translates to CASSQLPGLAGGSSYNEQFF.

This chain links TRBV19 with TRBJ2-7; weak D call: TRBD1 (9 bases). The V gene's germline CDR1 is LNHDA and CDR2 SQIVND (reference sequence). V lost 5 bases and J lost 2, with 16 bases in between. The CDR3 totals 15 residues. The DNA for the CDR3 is TGTGCCAGTAGTTATAGCGGGACAGGGACCTACGAGCAGTACTTC. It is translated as CASSYSGTGTYEQYF.